Below, one T cell receptor (beta chain) is given with its context. What it binds is not known. The assay was immunoSEQ multiplex PCR, and TCRdb's table has in-frame clones only and misses some. The sample carries about 34,000 clones, more than 70% recorded once. This sample was included in a study of PD-1 blockade in mismatch repair-deficient tumors. The CDR3 extends over 15 amino acids. V was pared by 5 bases and J by 5 bases, with 8 bases of the junction left unmatched. Looked up from germline, CDR1 is MDHEN and CDR2 is SYDVKM. All patients were mismatch repair deficient, assessed by either PCR or immunohistochemistry. Notes on the study in general: Tumor-resident clones, often absent from pretreatment blood, expanded after pembrolizumab and then contracted.

The gene calls are TRBV28 and TRBJ2-5; TRBD2 matches 10 bases. The starting material was PBMCs, obtained approximately 6 weeks after starting pembrolizumab. The receptor was derived from an adult with mismatch repair-deficient cancer. Here the CDR3 reads CASSQPSGRRETQYF. CDR3 sequence (DNA): TGTGCCAGCAGTCAACCTAGCGGGAGACGGGAGACCCAGTACTTC.